Listed below are T cell receptor beta chains from one sample, sequenced in a study of cytomegalovirus exposure and HLA in healthy donors. The data were produced by immunoSEQ multiplex PCR, yet TCRdb's version contains in-frame clones alone and is incomplete. The profile shows around 130,000 clones, roughly 82% of them singletons. Sequencing was done on a sample of PBMCs. The receptors originated from a male donor in good health and CMV-seropositive. The CDR3 runs from the conserved cysteine through the conserved F or W. A D gene is named only where the DNA matches it firmly. Expanded clones are given a class, and other clones once, few, many or no size at all.

v_gene	d_gene	abundance	j_gene	CDR3nt	CDR3aa
TRBV27	-	-	TRBJ2-7	TGTGCCAGCAGTACATCAGGAATCTACGAGCAGTACTTC	CASSTSGIYEQYF
TRBV28	TRBD2	-	TRBJ2-3	TGTGCCAGCAGTTTATGGGGACTAGCGGGGGGCACAGATACGCAGTATTTT	CASSLWGLAGGTDTQYF
TRBV29-1	TRBD1	-	TRBJ1-5	TGCAGCGTTGGAGGGGGCGCAGGGCAGCCCCAGCATTTT	CSVGGGAGQPQHF
TRBV7-9	TRBD1	-	TRBJ2-3	TGTGCCAGCAGCTTAGACAGGGGCGCAGATACGCAGTATTTT	CASSLDRGADTQYF
TRBV5-1	-	-	TRBJ1-6	TGCGCCAGCAGCCCCGACAGCCCCTATTCACCCCTCCACTTT	CASSPDSPYSPLHF
TRBV19	TRBD1	-	TRBJ1-1	TGTGCCAGTAGTATTGACAGGGCGAACACTGAAGCTTTCTTT	CASSIDRANTEAFF
TRBV6-4	-	few	TRBJ1-1	TGTGCCAGCAGTCAGGGGAGGAACACTGAAGCTTTCTTT	CASSQGRNTEAFF
TRBV5-1	-	-	TRBJ1-4	TGCGCCAGCAGCCCGGGACTCATTAATGAAAAACTGTTTTTT	CASSPGLINEKLFF
TRBV28	-	-	TRBJ1-1	TGTGCCAGCAGCCCCGCAGCAGGGGCCCACTCACAGAAAGCTTTCTTT	CASSPAAGAHSQKAFF
TRBV7-9	-	-	TRBJ1-2	TGTTCCAGCAGCTTACCGGGGAAAATGGGCGGCTACACCTTC	CSSSLPGKMGGYTF
TRBV11-3	TRBD2	once	TRBJ2-1	TGTGCCAGCAGCCCCTCGGCGGGAGCCTACAATGAGCAGTTCTTC	CASSPSAGAYNEQFF
TRBV7-2	TRBD2	-	TRBJ2-3	TGTGCCAGCAGAGGGACTAGCGGGAGTGTAACGCAGTATTTT	CASRGTSGSVTQYF
TRBV18	-	-	TRBJ2-3	TGTGCCAGCTCCCAGACTCGCCCCACAGATACGCAGTATTTT	CASSQTRPTDTQYF
TRBV7-2	-	-	TRBJ2-5	TGTGCCAGCATCGAGAGTGCCGGGGCCCAGTACTTC	CASIESAGAQYF
TRBV19	-	few	TRBJ2-1	TGTGCCAGTAGTAAGGCTAGAAACTACAATGAGCAGTTCTTC	CASSKARNYNEQFF
TRBV9	TRBD2	-	TRBJ2-1	TGTGCCAGCAGCTATGATAGCGGGAGGGCCAATGAGCAGTTCTTC	CASSYDSGRANEQFF
TRBV29-1	TRBD2	-	TRBJ2-6	TGCAGCGTTAGCGGGGAAACTGGGGCCAACGTCCTGACTTTC	CSVSGETGANVLTF
TRBV28	TRBD1	-	TRBJ1-5	TGTGCCAGCAGTTTATTAGGGGAGACAGGGAAGAGCAATCAGCCCCAGCATTTT	CASSLLGETGKSNQPQHF
TRBV7-9	TRBD2	-	TRBJ2-7	TGTGCCAGCAGCCCCCGAACTAGCGGGAATCGGTACGAGCAGTACTTC	CASSPRTSGNRYEQYF
TRBV6-7	TRBD2	-	TRBJ2-5	TGTGCCAGCATCGCTGGGATTGGGAGGGAAGAGACCCAGTACTTC	CASIAGIGREETQYF
TRBV7-2	TRBD2	-	TRBJ2-2	TGTGCCAGCCGCCGCGGGGCGGGAGATCTGCCCGGGGAGCTGTTTTTT	CASRRGAGDLPGELFF
TRBV9	-	-	TRBJ2-3	TGTGCCAGCAGCGTAGCTTCCAGGTCCAATACGCAGTATTTT	CASSVASRSNTQYF
TRBV5-4	TRBD1	-	TRBJ1-2	TGTGCCACCGGACAGGAGAGATATGGCTACACCTTC	CATGQERYGYTF
TRBV28	-	-	TRBJ2-7	TGTGCCAGCAGTTTACCGATAGCCGACTACGAGCAGTACTTC	CASSLPIADYEQYF
TRBV5-1	TRBD2	-	TRBJ2-1	TGCGCCAGCAGCTTGGTAATGGCGGGAGGTGGGGTAAACAATGAGCAGTTCTTC	CASSLVMAGGGVNNEQFF
TRBV13	TRBD2	-	TRBJ2-3	TGTGCCAGCAGCTGGATGACTAGCGGAGGGGGTACGCAGTATTTT	CASSWMTSGGGTQYF
TRBV27	TRBD1	-	TRBJ1-2	TGTGCCAGCATTACCATCGGACAGGGGTTAATCTATGGTGACTACACCTTC	CASITIGQGLIYGDYTF
TRBV4-2	-	-	TRBJ2-6	TGTGCCAGCAGCCAATCGCGATCTGGGGCCAACGTCCTGACTTTC	CASSQSRSGANVLTF
TRBV27	TRBD1	-	TRBJ2-7	TGTGCCAGCGGCCGGGACAGGGGCGACGAGCAGTACTTC	CASGRDRGDEQYF
TRBV10-3	TRBD2	-	TRBJ2-1	TGTGCCATCTTACTAGCGGGAGAAGAGCAGTTCTTC	CAILLAGEEQFF
TRBV5-4	TRBD1	-	TRBJ2-5	TGTGCCAGCAGCGGGGGACAGGGGGCTACAGAGACCCAGTACTTC	CASSGGQGATETQYF
TRBV25-1	TRBD2	once	TRBJ2-3	TGTGCCAGCAGTGGAGGACTAGCGGGAGGACACACAGATACGCAGTATTTT	CASSGGLAGGHTDTQYF
TRBV7-6	TRBD2	-	TRBJ2-3	TGTGCCAGCAGCGAAATAGCGGGAGTGGTACTTACGCAGTATTTT	CASSEIAGVVLTQYF
TRBV27	-	-	TRBJ2-7	TGTGCCAGCAGTTTGAGAGAAAACTACGAGCAGTACTTC	CASSLRENYEQYF
TRBV27	TRBD1	-	TRBJ1-5	TGTGCCAGCAGTCCCGGGACAGGGTACGGTCAGCCCCAGCATTTT	CASSPGTGYGQPQHF
TRBV11-1	-	-	TRBJ1-4	TGTGCCAGCAGCTTAGCGTCCGGGGGTAAACTGTTTTTT	CASSLASGGKLFF
TRBV10-3	TRBD1	-	TRBJ2-5	TGTGCCATCAGTTCGGGACAGGGGGCGGGGGAGACCCAGTACTTC	CAISSGQGAGETQYF
TRBV27	TRBD1	few	TRBJ2-5	TGTGCCAGCAGTTACTATTCACAGGGGTTGGAGACCCAGTACTTC	CASSYYSQGLETQYF
TRBV10-3	-	-	TRBJ1-1	TGTGCCACTAGGAGGGTGAACACTGAAGCTTTCTTT	CATRRVNTEAFF
TRBV7-9	-	-	TRBJ2-7	TGTGCCAGCATCCTGCCGGGGGAGACCAACGAGCAGTACTTC	CASILPGETNEQYF
TRBV25-1	TRBD2	-	TRBJ2-1	TGTGCCAGCAGTGCGATGTCAGCGGGAGGGGACCCATACAATGAGCAGTTCTTC	CASSAMSAGGDPYNEQFF
TRBV19	-	-	TRBJ1-5	TGTGCCAGTAGAAACGACTATAGCAATCAGCCCCAGCATTTT	CASRNDYSNQPQHF
TRBV19	TRBD2	once	TRBJ2-1	TGTGCCAGTAGTGTTCTAGCGGACTCCTACAATGAGCAGTTCTTC	CASSVLADSYNEQFF
TRBV5-1	-	-	TRBJ2-3	TGCGCCAGCAGCTTGGTTACTAGCCCCGGCACAGATACGCAGTATTTT	CASSLVTSPGTDTQYF
TRBV9	-	few	TRBJ2-4	TGTGCCAGCAGCGTCACCGGAGGAGAGGGAGGAAACATTCAGTACTTC	CASSVTGGEGGNIQYF
TRBV19	-	-	TRBJ2-4	TGTGCCAGTAGTATAAGTGGGGGCAATTTAGGAAACATTCAGTACTTC	CASSISGGNLGNIQYF
TRBV7-2	-	-	TRBJ2-2	TGTGCCAGCAGCTTAGCGGGAGTGATTGTCGGGGAGCTGTTTTTT	CASSLAGVIVGELFF
TRBV30	-	few	TRBJ2-5	TGTGCCTCCCTGAGGGGGGAGACCCAGTACTTC	CASLRGETQYF
TRBV30	TRBD1	-	TRBJ1-3	TGTGCCTCCTGGACAGGAACTGAACCCCGCTCTGGAAACACCATATATTTT	CASWTGTEPRSGNTIYF
TRBV5-6	-	-	TRBJ2-7	TGTGCCAGCAGCGGGAGGTACGAGCAGTACTTC	CASSGRYEQYF
TRBV19	TRBD2	once	TRBJ2-7	TGTGCCAGTAGTATAACTAGCGGGAGGGCGAACGAGCAGTACTTC	CASSITSGRANEQYF
TRBV6-6	-	-	TRBJ1-5	TGTGCCAGCAGTTCGTCGGGTAAAGGCAATCAGCCCCAGCATTTT	CASSSSGKGNQPQHF